Following are 26 T cell receptor beta chains from one sample sequenced in a study of brain metastases from non-small cell lung cancer. Sequenced by immunoSEQ multiplex PCR; TCRdb stores in-frame clones only, minus some. Of about 2,600 clones listed, roughly 90% were seen once; the top ten hold roughly 4%. Sequencing was carried out using primary lung tumor tissue. These receptors were obtained from a donor aged 40 or over with non-small cell lung cancer.

This clone was picked up one time. V is TRBV15 and J is TRBJ1-6; 8 nucleotides align to TRBD1. Unmatched junction bases numbered 6, after V lost 3 bases and J lost 8 bases. The CDR3 extends over 15 amino acids. Per the germline V gene, CDR1 is LNHNV and CDR2 is YYDKDF (reference sequence). The CDR3 DNA sequence: TGTGCCACCAGCAGTCGACAGGGGAGCGATTCACCCCTCCACTTT. Residues: CATSSRQGSDSPLHF.

This chain's CDR3 is CASSADLGAYGYTF. The CDR3, as DNA: TGTGCCAGCAGCGCTGACCTAGGGGCCTATGGCTACACCTTC. The chain links TRBV9 to TRBJ1-2; TRBD1 might be the D (5 bases). V lost 3 bases and J 4 bases, leaving 13 bases between the germline ends. The length of the CDR3 is 14 residues. Germline CDR1 and CDR2: SGDLS and YYNGEE.

The chain combines TRBV7-3 with TRBJ2-5; D call uncertain. CDR1 is SGHTA and CDR2 is FQGTGA in the germline V gene. The ends were cut back, 2 bases at V and 2 bases at J, with 12 bases in the middle. This CDR3 has 15 residues. The CDR3 loop is CASSLYGTGQETQYF. CDR3 DNA: TGTGCCAGCAGCTTATACGGTACCGGGCAAGAGACCCAGTACTTC. Full variable domain (rest looked up from reference TRBV7-3 and TRBJ2-5): GAGVSQTPSNKVTEKGKYVELRCDPISGHTALYWYRQSLGQGPEFLIYFQGTGAADDSGLPNDRFFAVRPEGSVSTLKIQRTERGDSAVYLCASSLYGTGQETQYFGPGTRLLVL.

The rearrangement uses TRBV4-2 and TRBJ1-5; possible D gene TRBD1, 5 bases. V lost 5 bases, J lost 7 bases, and 12 bases lay in between. Germline loops: CDR1 LGHNA, CDR2 YNFKEQ. The CDR3 totals 13 residues. CDR3 DNA sequence: TGTGCCAGCAGCTGGGACCGGGGACAGCCCCAGCATTTT. Translation: CASSWDRGQPQHF.

The chain combines TRBV29-1 with TRBJ1-1; D gene ambiguous. Germline CDR1 reads SQVTM; CDR2 reads ANQGSEA. The V end was cut by 4 bases, the J end by 0 bases, with 9 bases between. The length of the CDR3 is 13 residues. Here the CDR3 reads CSVAHSLNTEAFF. CDR3 in DNA: TGCAGCGTTGCTCACAGCCTGAACACTGAAGCTTTCTTT. Full variable domain (outside the CDR3, taken from reference TRBV29-1 and TRBJ1-1): SAVISQKPSRDICQRGTSLTIQCQVDSQVTMMFWYRQQPGQSLTLIATANQGSEATYESGFVIDKFPISRPNLTFSTLTVSNMSPEDSSIYLCSVAHSLNTEAFFGQGTRLTVV.

With regard to this clone: The sample contains more than one DNA sequence encoding this CDR3. The chain has TRBV5-1 and TRBJ2-3; D is perhaps TRBD2 (6 bases). The V gene's germline CDR1 is SGHRS and CDR2 YFSETQ. V lost 2 bases and J 1 base, leaving 8 bases between the germline ends. There are 14 residues in the CDR3. CDR3 sequence (DNA): TGCGCCAGCAGCTTCGGGGGACGCACAGATACGCAGTATTTT. This encodes CASSFGGRTDTQYF.

The V gene is TRBV10-3, the J gene TRBJ2-7; 9 bases are shared with TRBD2. The germline V gene encodes CDR1 ENHRY and CDR2 SYGVKD. CDR3 length: 16 residues. Losses at the gene ends were 4 bases for V and 6 bases for J; bases not matched to a gene: 13. As DNA, the CDR3 is TGTGCCATCAGTGCCGGACGCGGGAGGGCAACCGGCGAGCAGTACTTC. Residues: CAISAGRGRATGEQYF.

This clone occurred once. The chain links TRBV5-1 to TRBJ2-2; TRBD2 aligns across 9 bases. This CDR3 comprises 16 residues. Losses at the gene ends were 2 bases for V and 3 bases for J; bases not matched to a gene: 5. Germline lookup yields CDR1 SGHRS and CDR2 YFSETQ. The DNA for the CDR3 is TGCGCCAGCAGCTTAGCGGGAGGCCTGGACACCGGGGAGCTGTTTTTT. Protein product: CASSLAGGLDTGELFF.

The rearrangement joins TRBV4-1 to TRBJ2-3; possibly TRBD1 or TRBD2 for D (7 bases each). Germline V gives CDR1 MGHRA, CDR2 YSYEKL. The CDR3 contains 16 residues. The V gene lost 1 base and the J gene lost 3 bases, with 14 bases spanning the gap. The DNA for the CDR3 is TGCGCCAGCAGCCAAGTTGACAGGGAGGGGACAGATACGCAGTATTTT. Protein sequence: CASSQVDREGTDTQYF.

The gene calls are TRBV30 and TRBJ2-6; D ambiguous. The CDR3 is 15 residues long. The germline V gene encodes CDR1 GTSNPN and CDR2 SVGIG (reference sequence). The V end was cut by 1 base, the J end by 1 base, with 8 bases between. CDR3 sequence: CAWSGLKSGANVLTF. CDR3 sequence (DNA): TGTGCCTGGAGTGGCCTAAAATCTGGGGCCAACGTCCTGACTTTC.

This rearrangement joins TRBV5-6 to TRBJ2-7; 12 positions match TRBD2. CDR3 length: 15 residues. Germline trimming cut 2 bases from V and 6 bases from J; bases unmatched to any gene: 6. The germline V gene has CDR1 SGHDT and CDR2 YYEEEE. CDR3 residues: CASSFLAGGPGEQYF. Here the CDR3 DNA reads TGTGCCAGCAGCTTTCTAGCGGGGGGGCCGGGCGAGCAGTACTTC.

This CDR3 reads CASSLDRGSGNTIYF. The CDR3 nucleotides are TGTGCCAGCAGCTTAGATCGGGGATCTGGAAACACCATATATTTT. The chain is built from TRBV7-2 and TRBJ1-3; D is unclear. There are 15 residues in the CDR3. Germline V CDR1 and CDR2: SGHTA, FQGNSA. V was cut by 1 base and J by 1 base, with 8 bases left in between.

As for this clone: One end of the junction fails to match germline, which may point to a read error. CDR3: CASSELAGADTQYF. CDR3 bases: TGTGCTAGCAGTGAACTAGCGGGAGCAGATACGCAGTATTTT. The chain recombines TRBV6-1 with TRBJ2-3, with 11 bases matching TRBD2. Per germline, CDR1 MNHNS and CDR2 SASEGT. The CDR3 runs to 14 residues.

The rearrangement links TRBV24-1 to TRBJ1-1; D not resolved. The V gene's germline CDR1 is KGHDR and CDR2 SFDVKD. V was cut by 9 bases and J by 8 bases, with 12 bases left in between. The CDR3 is made up of 11 amino acids. DNA of the CDR3: TGTGCCACCTCTCAGGCGGAGGAAGCTTTCTTT. Translation: CATSQAEEAFF.

The rearrangement links TRBV28 to TRBJ1-2; a possible D gene is TRBD1 (6 bases). This CDR3 has 12 residues. The V end lost 6 bases, the J end lost 8 bases, and 13 bases lay between the germline ends. CDR1 is MDHEN, CDR2 SYDVKM, per germline. The CDR3 is CASRVTGKGYTF. CDR3 DNA sequence: TGTGCCAGCAGGGTAACAGGGAAAGGCTACACCTTC.

This chain uses TRBV11-3 with TRBJ2-1, with D possibly TRBD2 on 5 matching bases. The CDR3 spans 14 residues. Germline CDR1 SGHNT, CDR2 YENEEA. V was pared by 1 base and J by 8 bases, with 12 bases between. CDR3 loop: CASSLVASSHEQFF. CDR3 nucleotide sequence: TGTGCCAGCAGCTTAGTGGCTAGCAGTCATGAGCAGTTCTTC.

Notes on this clone: Relative to the germline gene, one junction end is altered; a read error may explain this. The rearrangement uses TRBV7-8 and TRBJ2-3; TRBD2 matches 9 bases. Germline CDR1 reads SGHVS; CDR2 reads FQNEAQ. This CDR3 region has 12 residues. CDR3: CASSFSGGLPGF. The CDR3 nucleotides read TGTGCCAGCAGCTTTAGCGGGGGCCTCCCAGGTTTT.

The V call is TRBV27, the J call TRBJ2-1; no clear D. CDR3 length: 16 amino acids. The ends were cut back, 5 bases at V and 0 bases at J, with 14 bases in the middle. The germline V gene has CDR1 MNHEY and CDR2 SMNVEV (reference sequence). CDR3 DNA: TGTGCCAGCAGTCCCAACTCTTTCAGCTCCTACAATGAGCAGTTCTTC. Its protein is CASSPNSFSSYNEQFF.

The chain is built from TRBV28 and TRBJ2-5, with D perhaps given as TRBD1 or TRBD2 (5 bases each). V gave up 7 bases and J gave up 5 bases, with 20 bases separating them. Germline V gene data show CDR1 as MDHEN and CDR2 as SYDVKM. The CDR3 is 15 residues long. Here the CDR3 DNA reads TGTGCCAGCAAGGGGCAGGTTGATGAGGGGGAGACCCAGTACTTC. Translated, it gives CASKGQVDEGETQYF.

This clone was detected once. The junction differs from germline at one of its ends, possibly a read error. The chain has TRBV5-6 and TRBJ2-5, with D perhaps assigned TRBD1 or TRBD2 (5 bases each). The CDR3 has 13 amino acids. The germline gives CDR1 SGHDT, CDR2 YYEEEE. The CDR3 loop is CANSPGRQETQYF. The CDR3 region has the DNA TGTGCCAACAGCCCGGGACGTCAAGAGACCCAGTACTTC.

The rearrangement joins TRBV19 to TRBJ1-2; D is perhaps TRBD1 (5 bases). The V gene's germline CDR1 is LNHDA and CDR2 SQIVND (reference sequence). There are 14 residues in the CDR3. Trimming took off 3 bases at V and 4 bases at J, with 12 bases between the two ends. The CDR3 sequence: CASSMRGAIYGYTF. DNA of the CDR3: TGTGCCAGTAGTATGAGGGGCGCAATCTATGGCTACACCTTC.

This chain connects TRBV7-9 to TRBJ1-2; D call uncertain. Per germline, CDR1 SEHNR and CDR2 FQNEAQ (reference sequence). CDR3 length: 14 amino acids. Trimming pared 7 bases from V and 5 bases from J, leaving 17 bases between. CDR3 sequence (DNA): TGTGCCAGCACCGATCCCCCCAGGCTTTATGGCTACACCTTC. This translates into CASTDPPRLYGYTF. Filled out from reference TRBV7-9 and TRBJ1-2, the complete variable domain reads DTGVSQNPRHKITKRGQNVTFRCDPISEHNRLYWYRQTLGQGPEFLTYFQNEAQLEKSRLLSDRFSAERPKGSFSTLEIQRTEQGDSAMYLCASTDPPRLYGYTFGSGTRLTVV.

V usage is TRBV2 and J usage is TRBJ2-1; 14 bases fit TRBD2. The V gene's germline CDR1 is SNHLY and CDR2 FYNNEI. V shed 5 bases and J 1 base; nucleotides not matched to a gene: 7. This CDR3 has 18 amino acids. CDR3 in DNA: TGTGCCAGCAGTCGGACCGGGACTAGCGGGGGTTCCTACAATGAGCAGTTCTTC. This codes for CASSRTGTSGGSYNEQFF. Complete variable domain (other parts from reference TRBV2 and TRBJ2-1): EPEVTQTPSHQVTQMGQEVILRCVPISNHLYFYWYRQILGQKVEFLVSFYNNEISEKSEIFDDQFSVERPDGSNFTLKIRSTKLEDSAMYFCASSRTGTSGGSYNEQFFGPGTRLTVL.

The chain is built from TRBV27 and TRBJ1-1; D might be TRBD1 (5 bases). This CDR3 region has 13 residues. Germline V CDR1 and CDR2: MNHEY, SMNVEV (reference sequence). V shed 6 bases and J shed 3 bases, with 11 bases lying between them. The CDR3 spells CASRAGTHTEAFF. CDR3 coding DNA: TGTGCCAGCAGAGCCGGGACCCACACTGAAGCTTTCTTT.

The chain joins TRBV27 to TRBJ2-7; D is ambiguous. V gave up 11 bases and J gave up 2 bases, with 13 bases separating them. Germline loops: CDR1 MNHEY, CDR2 SMNVEV (reference sequence). CDR3 length equals 12 residues. CDR3 DNA sequence: TGTGCCTCCCGGACGGAACCCTACGAGCAGTACTTC. It is translated as CASRTEPYEQYF.

This clone has only one observation. The chain uses TRBV30 and TRBJ1-1; unclear D gene. This CDR3 has 13 amino acids. V shed 0 bases and J shed 5 bases, with 10 bases lying between them. Germline lookup yields CDR1 GTSNPN and CDR2 SVGIG (reference sequence). The CDR3 reads CAWSVLRATEAFF. In DNA form, the CDR3 reads TGTGCCTGGAGTGTATTAAGGGCAACTGAAGCTTTCTTT.